These 21 T cell receptor beta chains were sequenced from one sample in a study of monozygotic twins with inflammatory bowel disease. TCRdb reanalyzed the 5' RACE reads, giving one entry per CDR3 protein sequence and no DNA. This table lists 330,000 or so distinct CDR3 sequences. The specimen sequenced was blood. These receptors originate from a human donor with ulcerative colitis or Crohn's disease, or a healthy co-twin of an affected twin (not recorded which).

The genes are TRBV4-1 and TRBJ2-1; the D call of TRBD1 rests on TCRdb alone, since no DNA is present to check it. The length of the CDR3 is 17 residues. CDR1 MGHRA and CDR2 YSYEKL come from the germline V gene. The CDR3 sequence is CASSPPTALVLSKEQFF.

The chain links TRBV20-1 to TRBJ1-4; TCRdb lists TRBD1, though no DNA is available to test this call. Germline CDR1 reads DFQATT; CDR2 reads SNEGSKA (reference sequence). The CDR3 extends over 14 amino acids. CDR3 amino acids: CSARETGGNEKLFF.

The chain employs TRBV27 and TRBJ1-1; with no DNA, the TCRdb D assignment of TRBD1 cannot be verified. Germline V CDR1 and CDR2: MNHEY, SMNVEV (reference sequence). The CDR3 has 16 residues. The CDR3 is CASSLLGAAMNTEAFF.

The CDR3 sequence: CASSLGQGSQPQHF. This chain uses TRBV7-9 with TRBJ1-5; TCRdb's D call, TRBD1, is unchecked because there is no DNA. Germline V gives CDR1 SEHNR, CDR2 FQNEAQ (reference sequence). The CDR3 sequence is 14 residues long.

J is TRBJ2-1 and V is TRBV20-1; no DNA is available, so the TRBD2 call from TCRdb remains unchecked. The CDR3 runs to 17 residues. Germline V lookup: CDR1 DFQATT, CDR2 SNEGSKA (reference sequence). CDR3 region: CSARPLVLAGVPNEQFF.

The chain is built from TRBV5-1 and TRBJ2-2; the TCRdb call, TRBD2, lacks DNA for checking. The CDR3 covers 17 residues. Germline lookup yields CDR1 SGHRS and CDR2 YFSETQ. CDR3 amino acids: CASSPMGGPGGTGELFF.

The rearrangement joins TRBV19 to TRBJ2-5; the D call from TCRdb, TRBD2, cannot be confirmed without DNA. The CDR3 runs 15 residues. Germline V gene lookup returns CDR1 LNHDA and CDR2 SQIVND (reference sequence). The CDR3 sequence: CASSIEARSTETQYF.

The chain uses TRBV20-1 and TRBJ1-2; TCRdb's assignment of TRBD1 cannot be checked, as there is no DNA. CDR3 length: 14 amino acids. Germline V gene sequence: CDR1 DFQATT, CDR2 SNEGSKA (reference sequence). This CDR3 reads CSARPETGQKGYTF.

CDR3 protein: CASSYGDIRVYEQYF. The rearrangement links TRBV6-5 to TRBJ2-7; TCRdb names TRBD1, which stays unverified in the absence of DNA. Germline V gene sequence: CDR1 MNHEY, CDR2 SVGAGI. The CDR3 sequence is 15 residues long.

The J gene is TRBJ1-3, the V gene TRBV20-1. CDR1 and CDR2 (germline): DFQATT, SNEGSKA (reference sequence). This CDR3 contains 14 residues. CDR3 amino acids: CSAREFSSGNTIYF.

The J gene is TRBJ2-2, the V gene TRBV9; lacking DNA, the TRBD1 call made by TCRdb goes unchecked. Germline CDR1 SGDLS, CDR2 YYNGEE. The CDR3 consists of 14 residues. The CDR3 reads CASSRGGGTGELFF.

V gene TRBV24-1 combines with J gene TRBJ2-1; the D call from TCRdb, TRBD1, cannot be confirmed without DNA. Germline CDR1 KGHDR, CDR2 SFDVKD. This CDR3 comprises 16 residues. CDR3 region: CATSEARTAAINEQFF.

The V call is TRBV5-4, the J call TRBJ1-1. CDR3 length equals 16 residues. Germline-derived CDR1 and CDR2 are SGHNT and YYREEE (reference sequence). CDR3 amino acids: CASSRTLMVTDTEAFF.

The gene calls are TRBV5-1 and TRBJ1-1. The germline gives CDR1 SGHRS, CDR2 YFSETQ. This CDR3 is built from 15 residues. CDR3 residues: CASSLGPNRAPEAFF. The full variable domain, rest sourced from reference TRBV5-1 and TRBJ1-1, is KAGVTQTPRYLIKTRGQQVTLSCSPISGHRSVSWYQQTPGQGLQFLFEYFSETQRNKGNFPGRFSGRQFSNSRSEMNVSTLELGDSALYLCASSLGPNRAPEAFFGQGTRLTVV.

The chain is built from TRBV5-1 and TRBJ2-5; TCRdb gives TRBD1 as the D gene, but with no DNA this cannot be confirmed. This CDR3 region has 14 residues. From germline, CDR1 is SGHRS and CDR2 YFSETQ. The CDR3 region is CASSLVQGGETQYF. Full variable domain (outside the CDR3, taken from reference TRBV5-1 and TRBJ2-5): KAGVTQTPRYLIKTRGQQVTLSCSPISGHRSVSWYQQTPGQGLQFLFEYFSETQRNKGNFPGRFSGRQFSNSRSEMNVSTLELGDSALYLCASSLVQGGETQYFGPGTRLLVL.

The chain is built from TRBV7-9 and TRBJ2-1; TCRdb calls TRBD2, which cannot be checked without DNA. The length of the CDR3 is 17 residues. Germline CDR1 and CDR2: SEHNR and FQNEAQ (reference sequence). The CDR3 reads CASSLSRTSGRYNEQFF. The full variable domain, in which reference TRBV7-9 and TRBJ2-1 provide the parts outside the CDR3, is DTGVSQNPRHKITKRGQNVTFRCDPISEHNRLYWYRQTLGQGPEFLTYFQNEAQLEKSRLLSDRFSAERPKGSFSTLEIQRTEQGDSAMYLCASSLSRTSGRYNEQFFGPGTRLTVL.

The chain carries TRBV20-1 and TRBJ1-2; TCRdb returns TRBD1, unconfirmable since there is no DNA. CDR1 is DFQATT and CDR2 is SNEGSKA in the germline V gene (reference sequence). This CDR3 is 12 amino acids long. Here the CDR3 reads CSALTGEDGYTF.

This chain links TRBV20-1 with TRBJ1-6; the D call of TRBD1 rests on TCRdb alone, since no DNA is present to check it. The V gene's germline CDR1 is DFQATT and CDR2 SNEGSKA (reference sequence). CDR3 length: 17 residues. CDR3 protein: CSANSDRDRSYNSPLHF.

The chain links TRBV7-2 to TRBJ2-4; TCRdb's D call of TRBD2 is untestable without DNA. The CDR3 totals 15 residues. Germline V CDR1 and CDR2: SGHTA, FQGNSA. This chain's CDR3 is CASSPRLAGKNIQYF.

The V gene is TRBV27, the J gene TRBJ2-4; TCRdb returns TRBD2, unconfirmable since there is no DNA. The CDR3 consists of 16 residues. Germline CDR1 and CDR2: MNHEY and SMNVEV (reference sequence). The CDR3 is CASSLPLPDGRSIQYF.

This chain joins TRBV5-5 and TRBJ1-3. The CDR3 runs to 16 residues. The germline gives CDR1 SGHKS, CDR2 YYEKEE (reference sequence). The chain's CDR3 is CASSHFGGGEGNTIYF. Together with reference TRBV5-5 and TRBJ1-3, the CDR3 gives the full variable domain: DAGVTQSPTHLIKTRGQQVTLRCSPISGHKSVSWYQQVLGQGPQFIFQYYEKEERGRGNFPDRFSARQFPNYSSELNVNALLLGDSALYLCASSHFGGGEGNTIYFGEGSWLTVV.